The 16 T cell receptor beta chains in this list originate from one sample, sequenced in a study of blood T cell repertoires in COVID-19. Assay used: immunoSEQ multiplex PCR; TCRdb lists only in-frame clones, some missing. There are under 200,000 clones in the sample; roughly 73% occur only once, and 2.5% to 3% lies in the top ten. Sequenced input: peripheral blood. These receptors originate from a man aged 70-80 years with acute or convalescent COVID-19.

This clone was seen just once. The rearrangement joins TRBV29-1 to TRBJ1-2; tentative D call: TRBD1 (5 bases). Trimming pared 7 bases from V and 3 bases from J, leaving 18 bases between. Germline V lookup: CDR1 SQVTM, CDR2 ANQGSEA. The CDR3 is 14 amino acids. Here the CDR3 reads CSAIGPGVDYGYTF. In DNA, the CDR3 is TGCAGCGCCATTGGGCCGGGGGTGGACTATGGCTACACCTTC.

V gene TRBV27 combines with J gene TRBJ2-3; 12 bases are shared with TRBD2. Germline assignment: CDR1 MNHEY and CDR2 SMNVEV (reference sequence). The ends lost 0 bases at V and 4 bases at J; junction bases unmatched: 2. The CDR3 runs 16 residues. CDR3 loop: CASSLSWTSGADTQYF. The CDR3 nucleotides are TGTGCCAGCAGTTTATCGTGGACTAGCGGGGCAGATACGCAGTATTTT.

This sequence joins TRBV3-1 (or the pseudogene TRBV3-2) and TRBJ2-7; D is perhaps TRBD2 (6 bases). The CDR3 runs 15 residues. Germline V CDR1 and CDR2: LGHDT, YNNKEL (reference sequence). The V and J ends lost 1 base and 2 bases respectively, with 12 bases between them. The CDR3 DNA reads TGTGCCAGCAGCCAAGGTACGGGGGTTGCCTACGAGCAGTACTTC. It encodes CASSQGTGVAYEQYF.

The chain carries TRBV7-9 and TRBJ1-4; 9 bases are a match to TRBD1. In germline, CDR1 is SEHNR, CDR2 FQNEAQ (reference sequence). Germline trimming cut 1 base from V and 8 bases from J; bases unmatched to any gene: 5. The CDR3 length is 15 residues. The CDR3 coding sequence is TGTGCCAGCAGCTTAGGCTCCGGGACAGGGGAAAAACTGTTTTTT. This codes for CASSLGSGTGEKLFF.

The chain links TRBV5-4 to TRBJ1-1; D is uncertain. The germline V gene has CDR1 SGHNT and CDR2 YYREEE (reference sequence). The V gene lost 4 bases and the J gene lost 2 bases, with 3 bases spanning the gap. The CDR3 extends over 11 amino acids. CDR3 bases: TGTGCCAGCAGCCTAAACACTGAAGCTTTCTTT. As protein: CASSLNTEAFF.

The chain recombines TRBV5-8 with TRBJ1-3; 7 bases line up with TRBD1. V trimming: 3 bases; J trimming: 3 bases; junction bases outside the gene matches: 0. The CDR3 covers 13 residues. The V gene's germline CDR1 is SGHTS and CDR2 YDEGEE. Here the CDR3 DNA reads TGTGCCAGCAGCTACAGGGGTGGAAACACCATATATTTT. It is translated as CASSYRGGNTIYF.

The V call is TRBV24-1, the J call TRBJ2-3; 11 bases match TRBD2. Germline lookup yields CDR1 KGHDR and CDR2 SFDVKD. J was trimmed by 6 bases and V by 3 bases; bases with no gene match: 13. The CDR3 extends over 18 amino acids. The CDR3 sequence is CATSDPPPLAGGGDTQYF. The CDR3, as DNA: TGTGCCACCAGTGATCCGCCCCCTCTAGCGGGGGGCGGTGATACGCAGTATTTT.

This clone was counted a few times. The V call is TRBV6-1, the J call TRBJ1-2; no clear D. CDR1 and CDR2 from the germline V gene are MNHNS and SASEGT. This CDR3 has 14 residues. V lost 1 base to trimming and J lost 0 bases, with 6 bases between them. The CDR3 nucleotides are TGTGCCAGCAGTGAAGGGCAAGCTAACTATGGCTACACCTTC. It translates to CASSEGQANYGYTF.

The CDR3, as DNA: TGTGCCAGCAGCGACCCACTACAGGGTCCCTCCACCTACGAGCAGTACTTC. Encoded protein: CASSDPLQGPSTYEQYF. The chain is built from TRBV9 and TRBJ2-7; TRBD1 might be the D (6 bases). The CDR3 is made up of 17 amino acids. Germline V CDR1 and CDR2: SGDLS, YYNGEE. The V end was cut by 3 bases, the J end by 2 bases, with 21 bases between.

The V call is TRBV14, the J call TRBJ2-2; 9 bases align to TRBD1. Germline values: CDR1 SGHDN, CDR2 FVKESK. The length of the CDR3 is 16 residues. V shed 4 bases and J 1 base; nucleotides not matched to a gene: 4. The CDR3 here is CASSRETGGNTGELFF. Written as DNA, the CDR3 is TGTGCCAGCAGCCGAGAGACAGGGGGGAACACCGGGGAGCTGTTTTTT.

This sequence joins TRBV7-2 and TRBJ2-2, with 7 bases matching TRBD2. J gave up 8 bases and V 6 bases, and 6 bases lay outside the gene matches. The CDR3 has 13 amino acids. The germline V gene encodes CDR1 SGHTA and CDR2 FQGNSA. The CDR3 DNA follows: TGTGCCAGCAGGAACAGCGGGAAAGGGGAGCTGTTTTTT. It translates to CASRNSGKGELFF.

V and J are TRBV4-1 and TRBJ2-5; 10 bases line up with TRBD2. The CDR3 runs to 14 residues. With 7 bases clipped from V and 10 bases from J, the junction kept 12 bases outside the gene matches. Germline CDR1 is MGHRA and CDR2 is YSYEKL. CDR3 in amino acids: CASISTSGALDQYF. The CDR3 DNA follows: TGCGCCAGCATCTCAACTAGCGGGGCTTTAGACCAGTACTTC.

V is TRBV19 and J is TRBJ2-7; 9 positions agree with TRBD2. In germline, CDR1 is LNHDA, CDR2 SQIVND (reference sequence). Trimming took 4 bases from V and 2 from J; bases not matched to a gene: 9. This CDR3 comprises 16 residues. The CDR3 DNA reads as TGTGCCAGTAGTACCCTCCCGGGACTAGCTCCCTACGAGCAGTACTTC. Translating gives CASSTLPGLAPYEQYF.

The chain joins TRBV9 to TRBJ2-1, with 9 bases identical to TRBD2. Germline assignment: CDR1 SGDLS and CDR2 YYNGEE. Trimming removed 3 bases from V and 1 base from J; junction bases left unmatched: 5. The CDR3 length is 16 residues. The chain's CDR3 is CASSARGGGSYNEQFF. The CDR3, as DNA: TGTGCCAGCAGCGCGCGGGGGGGCGGTTCCTACAATGAGCAGTTCTTC.

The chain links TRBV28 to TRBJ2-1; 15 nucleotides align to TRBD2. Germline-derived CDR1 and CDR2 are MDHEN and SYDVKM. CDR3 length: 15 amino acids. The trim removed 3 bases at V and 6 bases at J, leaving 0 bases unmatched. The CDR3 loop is CASSLGLAGGNEQFF. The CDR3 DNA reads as TGTGCCAGCAGTTTGGGACTAGCGGGAGGCAATGAGCAGTTCTTC.

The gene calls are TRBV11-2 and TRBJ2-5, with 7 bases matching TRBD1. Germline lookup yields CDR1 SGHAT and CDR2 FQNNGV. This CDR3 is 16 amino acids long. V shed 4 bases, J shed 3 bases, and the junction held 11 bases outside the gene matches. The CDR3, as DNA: TGTGCCAGCAGCTCGCCAACTACAGGGGCCAAAGAGACCCAGTACTTC. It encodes CASSSPTTGAKETQYF.